This T cell receptor beta chain was observed in a study of Graves' ophthalmopathy and Graves' hyperthyroidism. Hyperthyroidism was new, under 2 months, in patients aged 18 to 65. This clonotype was seen repeatedly, ten times or more. The CDR3 runs 16 residues. The V gene end was trimmed by 8 bases and the J gene end by 2 bases; junction bases not matched to a gene: 12. Looked up from germline, CDR1 is MNHNS and CDR2 is SASEGT. Amplification of TCR beta CDR3 regions used RNA transcripts. First-round RT-PCR with HTBI primers preceded a second-round multiplex PCR. TCRdb processed the multiplex PCR reads anew with MiXCR; each CDR3 protein has one entry. The sample holds a few hundred thousand distinct CDR3 sequences; 35% to 40% are singletons and the top ten take around 4.6%.

The clonotype comes from an adult man with Graves' hyperthyroidism. The chain combines TRBV6-1 with TRBJ1-2; TRBD1 matches at 9 bases. The material sequenced was peripheral blood or thyroid tissue (not recorded which). The CDR3 protein is CASQIMGQGSNYGYTF. The CDR3 nucleotides read TGTGCCAGCCAAATTATGGGACAGGGATCCAACTATGGCTACACCTTC.